This TCR beta chain was profiled in a study of T cells expressing NK-cell markers. The CDR3 spans 16 residues. CDR1 is SGDLS and CDR2 is YYNGEE in the germline V gene. Reprocessing the 5' RACE reads, TCRdb reports a single entry for every CDR3 protein and omits DNA. This repertoire includes 500,000 to 700,000 distinct CDR3 sequences. The receptor was isolated from a man aged 18 to 30 in good health. The chain employs TRBV9 and TRBJ1-1; TCRdb calls TRBD1, which cannot be checked without DNA. The sequencing input was blood T cells: a sorted CD56 or NKG2C T cell subset, CD4+ or CD8+ T cells, or bulk PBMC T cells (not recorded which). CDR3 protein: CASSVAPGAGNTEAFF.